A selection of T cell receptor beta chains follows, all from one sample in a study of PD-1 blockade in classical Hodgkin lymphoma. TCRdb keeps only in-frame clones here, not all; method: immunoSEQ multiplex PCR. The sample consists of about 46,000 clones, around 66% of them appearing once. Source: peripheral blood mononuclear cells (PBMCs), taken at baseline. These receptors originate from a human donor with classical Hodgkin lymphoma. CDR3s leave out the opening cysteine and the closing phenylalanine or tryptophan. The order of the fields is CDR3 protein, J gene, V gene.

CDR3aa: ASSATGDYEQY
j_gene: TRBJ2-7
v_gene: TRBV5-1

CDR3aa: ASSGGQQGRSDQY
j_gene: TRBJ2-7
v_gene: TRBV9

CDR3aa: ASSENAASYGYT
j_gene: TRBJ1-2
v_gene: TRBV6-1

CDR3aa: SVQTGSSYEQY
j_gene: TRBJ2-7
v_gene: TRBV29-1

CDR3aa: ASSGTSGRHPYEQY
j_gene: TRBJ2-7
v_gene: TRBV6-1

CDR3aa: ASSLAQWGYEQY
j_gene: TRBJ2-7
v_gene: TRBV7-8

CDR3aa: ASRVPGQGSEAF
j_gene: TRBJ1-1
v_gene: TRBV6-5

CDR3aa: ASSPGTGGGGYT
j_gene: TRBJ1-2
v_gene: TRBV9

CDR3aa: ASSFSTGGNTGELF
j_gene: TRBJ2-2
v_gene: TRBV28

CDR3aa: ASTRRGGYAAQY
j_gene: TRBJ2-3
v_gene: TRBV28

CDR3aa: ASSLAGPRFNEQF
j_gene: TRBJ2-1
v_gene: TRBV7-8

CDR3aa: ASSLVGRYNEQF
j_gene: TRBJ2-1
v_gene: TRBV5-5

CDR3aa: ASSIWGRASEAF
j_gene: TRBJ1-1
v_gene: TRBV19

CDR3aa: ASSTTAATEAF
j_gene: TRBJ1-1
v_gene: TRBV19

CDR3aa: ASSLRLAGGVNTDTQY
j_gene: TRBJ2-3
v_gene: TRBV5-1

CDR3aa: ASSLDIKGLEAF
j_gene: TRBJ1-1
v_gene: TRBV5-1

CDR3aa: ASSLSTPYEQY
j_gene: TRBJ2-7
v_gene: TRBV14

CDR3aa: ASSLTGQGSYT
j_gene: TRBJ1-2
v_gene: TRBV7-9

CDR3aa: ASKGNTEAF
j_gene: TRBJ1-1
v_gene: TRBV6-6

CDR3aa: ASVRDTQY
j_gene: TRBJ2-3
v_gene: TRBV2

CDR3aa: ASSETHPSYEQY
j_gene: TRBJ2-7
v_gene: TRBV10-1

CDR3aa: ASSVQENTEAF
j_gene: TRBJ1-1
v_gene: TRBV5-1

CDR3aa: ASMMFTEAF
j_gene: TRBJ1-1
v_gene: TRBV28

CDR3aa: ASSGGGTLRSYEQY
j_gene: TRBJ2-7
v_gene: TRBV19

CDR3aa: ASSVAGTGGEPQH
j_gene: TRBJ1-5
v_gene: TRBV5-1